This T cell receptor beta chain was sequenced in a study of beta chain features in type 1 diabetes. Study as a whole: In all, 107,917,701 sorted cells from all samples were analyzed. The study, taken as a whole, reports: People with Type 1 diabetes carried modestly yet significantly shorter TCRB CDR3s in all four CD4+ subsets.

Between the trimmed V and J ends, which lost 5 bases and 4 bases, there was a span of 17 bases. Germline V gene lookup returns CDR1 MDHEN and CDR2 SYDVKM. This CDR3 has 15 amino acids. With respect to this clone: Its matching antigen is unknown.

The authors reverse transcribed all of the isolated RNA, so sequencing captured expressed TCRB transcripts. Clones were sequenced by immunoSEQ multiplex PCR, and TCRdb holds only the in-frame ones, with some missing. The sample lists 310,000 or so clones, around 8.5% occurring once. This TCR was sampled from a man aged 25-40 years with type 1 diabetes. This sequence joins TRBV28 and TRBJ2-5, with D perhaps being TRBD1 or TRBD2 (5 bases each). The sample comprised central memory CD4+ T cells from blood. In DNA, the CDR3 is TGTGCCAGCAGTCACCAGGGCTCGGGGAGAGAGACCCAGTACTTC. Protein: CASSHQGSGRETQYF.